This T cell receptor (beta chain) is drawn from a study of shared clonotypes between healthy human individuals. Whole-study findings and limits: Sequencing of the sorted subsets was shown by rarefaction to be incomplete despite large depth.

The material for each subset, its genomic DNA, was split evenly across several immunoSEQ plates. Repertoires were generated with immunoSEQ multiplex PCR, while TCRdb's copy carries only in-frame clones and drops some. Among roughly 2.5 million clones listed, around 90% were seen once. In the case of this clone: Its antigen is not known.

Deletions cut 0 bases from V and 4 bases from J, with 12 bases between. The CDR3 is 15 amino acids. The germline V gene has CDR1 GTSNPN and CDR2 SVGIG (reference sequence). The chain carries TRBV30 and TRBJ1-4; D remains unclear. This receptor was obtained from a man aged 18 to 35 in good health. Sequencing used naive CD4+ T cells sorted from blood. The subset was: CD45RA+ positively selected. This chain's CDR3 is CAWSVRLKGNEKLFF. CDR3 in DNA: TGTGCCTGGAGTGTTAGGCTTAAGGGTAATGAAAAACTGTTTTTT.